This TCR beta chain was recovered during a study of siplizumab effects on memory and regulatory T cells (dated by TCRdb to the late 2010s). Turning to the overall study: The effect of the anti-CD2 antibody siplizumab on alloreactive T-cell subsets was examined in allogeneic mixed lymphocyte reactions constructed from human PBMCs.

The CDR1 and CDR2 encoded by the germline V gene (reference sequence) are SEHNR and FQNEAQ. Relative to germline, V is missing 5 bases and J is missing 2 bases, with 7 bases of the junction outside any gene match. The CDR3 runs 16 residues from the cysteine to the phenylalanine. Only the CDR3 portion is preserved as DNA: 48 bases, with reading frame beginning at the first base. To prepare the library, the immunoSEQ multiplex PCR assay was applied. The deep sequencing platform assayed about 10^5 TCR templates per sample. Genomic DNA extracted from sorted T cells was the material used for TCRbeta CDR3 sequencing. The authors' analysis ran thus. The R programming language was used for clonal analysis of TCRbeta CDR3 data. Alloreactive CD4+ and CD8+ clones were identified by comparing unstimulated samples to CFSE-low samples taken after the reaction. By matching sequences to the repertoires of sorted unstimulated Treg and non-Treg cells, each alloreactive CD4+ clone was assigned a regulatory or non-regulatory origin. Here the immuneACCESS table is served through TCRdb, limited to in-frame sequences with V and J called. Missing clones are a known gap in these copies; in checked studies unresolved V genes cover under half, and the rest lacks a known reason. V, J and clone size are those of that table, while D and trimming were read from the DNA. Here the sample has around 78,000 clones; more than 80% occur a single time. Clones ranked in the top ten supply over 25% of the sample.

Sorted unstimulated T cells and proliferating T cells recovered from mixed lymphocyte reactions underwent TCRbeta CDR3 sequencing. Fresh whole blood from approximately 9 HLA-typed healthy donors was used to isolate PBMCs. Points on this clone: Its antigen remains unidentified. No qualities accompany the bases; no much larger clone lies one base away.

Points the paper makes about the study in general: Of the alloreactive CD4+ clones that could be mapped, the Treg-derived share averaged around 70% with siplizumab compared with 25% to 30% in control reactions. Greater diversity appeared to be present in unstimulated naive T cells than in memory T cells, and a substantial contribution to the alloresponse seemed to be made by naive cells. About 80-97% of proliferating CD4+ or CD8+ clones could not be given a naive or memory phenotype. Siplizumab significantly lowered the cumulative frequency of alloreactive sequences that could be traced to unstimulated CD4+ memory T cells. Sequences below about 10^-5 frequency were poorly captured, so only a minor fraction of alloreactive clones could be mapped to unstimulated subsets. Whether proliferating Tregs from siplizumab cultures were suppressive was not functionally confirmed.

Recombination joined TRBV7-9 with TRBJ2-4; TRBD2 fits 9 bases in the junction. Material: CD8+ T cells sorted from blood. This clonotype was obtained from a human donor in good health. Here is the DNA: TGTGCCAGCAGCCGACTAGCGGATCAAACCAAAAACATTCAGTACTTC. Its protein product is CASSRLADQTKNIQYF.